One and the same sample provided the 24 T cell receptor beta chains below, sequenced in a study of T cell repertoires in cytomegalovirus infection. MiXCR was run by TCRdb on the reads, yielding one entry per CDR3 protein. Of roughly 630,000 distinct CDR3 sequences listed, 24% are singletons. Sample: CD8+ T cells from PBMCs. The receptors were sampled from a human donor in good health (CMV status not recorded). Some clones in this sample may be carry-over from other donors' samples.

V gene TRBV23-1 combines with J gene TRBJ2-3; D unclear. TRBV23-1 is noted as an ORF with a role that remains uncertain. The CDR3 runs to 15 residues. V shed 8 bases and J shed 2 bases, with 17 bases lying between them. The CDR3 DNA reads as TGCGCCAGCGAAAGCTTATGTCGCCACACAGATACGCAGTATTTT. Its protein product is CASESLCRHTDTQYF.

The chain uses TRBV12-5 and TRBJ2-5; D is unresolved. The CDR3 length is 15 residues. Germline lookup yields CDR1 LGHNT and CDR2 FRNRAP. The CDR3 sequence is CVSTGTPTVQETQYF. Written as DNA, the CDR3 is TGTGTTAGCACCGGAACTCCGACGGTCCAAGAGACCCAGTACTTC.

This clonotype was counted a few times. This rearrangement joins TRBV28 to TRBJ2-3; the D is unclear. Germline loops: CDR1 MDHEN, CDR2 SYDVKM. CDR3 size: 14 residues. V was clipped by 5 bases and J by 2 bases, with 11 bases between them. As DNA, the CDR3 is TGTGCCAGCAGTCCCATCAAGATCACAGATACGCAGTATTTT. Residues: CASSPIKITDTQYF.

This clonotype showed up just a few times. The junction and the germline gene differ at one end; a read error may be behind it. The V call is TRBV29-1, the J call TRBJ1-2, with TRBD1 matching over 7 bases. The CDR3 sequence is 11 residues long. CDR1 is SQVTM and CDR2 is ANQGSEA in the germline V gene. CDR3: CSVKGAGGYTF. Here the CDR3 DNA reads TGTAGCGTTAAGGGGGCAGGTGGCTACACCTTC.

In its sample, this clonotype was seen once. A single base separates this from a much larger clone, so it may be a read error. This rearrangement joins TRBV19 to TRBJ1-2; D might be TRBD1 (5 bases). Germline values: CDR1 LNHDA, CDR2 SQIVND (reference sequence). V lost 8 bases and J 6 bases, leaving 13 bases between the germline ends. The CDR3 covers 12 residues. The CDR3 here is CASWDGNNGYTF. Written as DNA, the CDR3 is TGTGCCAGTTGGGACGGAAATAATGGCTACACCTTC.

The chain couples TRBV7-6 to TRBJ1-3, with TRBD1 identical over 8 bases. V lost 4 bases, J lost 0 bases, and 8 bases stayed unmatched. Germline V gives CDR1 SGHVS, CDR2 FNYEAQ. CDR3 length: 17 amino acids. In nucleotides, the CDR3 is TGTGCCAGCAGCTGGAAAGACAGGGGAAGCTCTGGAAACACCATATATTTT. Translation: CASSWKDRGSSGNTIYF. The full variable domain, in which reference TRBV7-6 and TRBJ1-3 provide the parts outside the CDR3, is GAGVSQSPRYKVTKRGQDVALRCDPISGHVSLYWYRQALGQGPEFLTYFNYEAQQDKSGLPNDRFSAERPEGSISTLTIQRTEQRDSAMYRCASSWKDRGSSGNTIYFGEGSWLTVV.

This sequence joins TRBV7-9 and TRBJ2-7; the match to TRBD2 covers 9 bases. The CDR3 consists of 15 residues. Trimming at V came to 5 bases and at J to 2 bases, leaving 7 bases not matched to a gene. CDR1 and CDR2 (germline): SEHNR, FQNEAQ (reference sequence). CDR3 sequence reads: CASSLRGGNPYEQYF. The DNA for the CDR3 is TGTGCCAGCAGCCTGCGGGGGGGGAATCCCTACGAGCAGTACTTC.

The chain combines TRBV25-1 with TRBJ2-5; a weak D match, TRBD2 (6 bases). Trimming pared 7 bases from V and 7 bases from J, leaving 28 bases between. Germline values: CDR1 MGHDK, CDR2 SYGVNS. This CDR3 is 17 amino acids long. The CDR3 loop reads CASTASSAAPSKRTQYF. The CDR3 DNA sequence: TGTGCCAGCACTGCTTCTAGCGCAGCCCCTTCCAAGAGGACCCAGTACTTC.

Turning to this clonotype: A much larger clone differs by one base, so this may be a read error. V usage is TRBV7-2 and J usage is TRBJ2-3; TRBD2 matches at 12 bases. Per germline, CDR1 SGHTA and CDR2 FQGNSA. After removal of 8 bases from V and 4 bases from J, the junction contained 7 bases not matched to a gene. CDR3 length equals 15 residues. In DNA form, the CDR3 reads TGTGCCAGCTGCAGGACTAGCGGGGTCGCAGATACGCAGTATTTT. This gives the protein CASCRTSGVADTQYF. Filled out from reference TRBV7-2 and TRBJ2-3, the complete variable domain reads GAGVSQSPSNKVTEKGKDVELRCDPISGHTALYWYRQSLGQGLEFLIYFQGNSAPDKSGLPSDRFSAERTGGSVSTLTIQRTQQEDSAVYLCASCRTSGVADTQYFGPGTRLTVL.

This clonotype was observed a handful of times. This chain joins TRBV7-9 and TRBJ2-7; D might be TRBD1 or TRBD2, each matching 5 bases. Germline loops: CDR1 SEHNR, CDR2 FQNEAQ (reference sequence). The CDR3 sequence is 15 residues long. V was cut by 1 base and J by 3 bases, with 13 bases left in between. CDR3 loop: CASSLERAGNYEQYV. The CDR3 nucleotides are TGTGCCAGCAGCTTAGAGAGGGCAGGGAACTACGAGCAGTACGTC.

The rearrangement links TRBV29-1 to TRBJ1-1; D uncertain. Trimming removed 3 bases from V and 4 bases from J, with 3 bases in between. CDR1 is SQVTM and CDR2 is ANQGSEA in the germline V gene. The length of the CDR3 is 10 residues. Written as DNA, the CDR3 is TGCAGCGTTGATGGCACTGAAGCTTTCTTT. Encoded protein: CSVDGTEAFF.

This clonotype was counted a few times. The V call is TRBV19, the J call TRBJ1-5; D may be TRBD1 (5 bases). With 5 bases removed from V and 7 bases from J, the gap between germline ends came to 12 bases. The CDR3 extends over 13 amino acids. CDR1 and CDR2 from the germline V gene are LNHDA and SQIVND (reference sequence). Here the CDR3 DNA reads TGTGCCAGTAGTTGGAGGGACGGCCAGCCCCAGCATTTT. The encoded protein is CASSWRDGQPQHF.

This chain connects TRBV29-1 to TRBJ2-1, with a weak D call TRBD2 (6 bases). Per germline, CDR1 SQVTM and CDR2 ANQGSEA. Between the trimmed V and J ends, which lost 5 bases and 0 bases, there was a span of 20 bases. This CDR3 spans 17 amino acids. CDR3 DNA: TGCAGCGTTCCCCCACCCCAGCGGGTGAGCTCCTACAATGAGCAGTTCTTC. Translation: CSVPPPQRVSSYNEQFF.

In this sample, this clonotype turned up a few times. The V and J genes are TRBV10-2 and TRBJ2-7, with 8 bases that match TRBD2. The CDR3 is 14 residues long. Trimming cost V 5 bases and J 2 bases; bases outside gene matches: 5. The germline CDR1 and CDR2 sequences are WSHSY and SAAADI. This CDR3 reads CASSMRGAAYEQYF. Here the CDR3 DNA reads TGCGCCAGCAGTATGCGGGGGGCCGCCTACGAGCAGTACTTC.

This clonotype was counted a few times. V gene TRBV10-2 combines with J gene TRBJ1-1, with D hard to call. The germline V gene encodes CDR1 WSHSY and CDR2 SAAADI. The CDR3 contains 13 residues. V lost 2 bases and J 1 base, leaving 5 bases between the germline ends. The DNA of the CDR3 is TGCGCCAGCAGTGAGCCGAGGAACACTGAAGCTTTCTTT. It is translated as CASSEPRNTEAFF.

This clonotype showed up many times. The chain uses TRBV7-6 and TRBJ2-7, with 9 bases fitting TRBD1. V lost 5 bases and J lost 0; bases outside the gene matches: 5. CDR3 length: 15 amino acids. Germline CDR1 and CDR2: SGHVS and FNYEAQ. For the CDR3, the DNA is TGTGCCAGCAGCAGCCGGGACAGGGACTCCTACGAGCAGTACTTC. Translating it yields CASSSRDRDSYEQYF.

This chain connects TRBV6-2 or TRBV6-3 to TRBJ1-1; D call uncertain. The V gene lost 5 bases and the J gene lost 3 bases, with 10 bases spanning the gap. From germline, CDR1 is MNHEY and CDR2 SVGEGT. The CDR3 runs 13 residues. The CDR3 DNA reads as TGTGCCAGCAGTCGTGAACCCTACACTGAAGCTTTCTTT. Its protein is CASSREPYTEAFF.

This clonotype has at least ten counts. The CDR3 DNA reads as TGCGCCAGCAGCCAAGAGGTTAGCGGGGGCTCGGGGGAGCAGTACTTC. Protein: CASSQEVSGGSGEQYF. The chain employs TRBV4-1 and TRBJ2-7; 9 bases are a match to TRBD2. In germline, CDR1 is MGHRA, CDR2 YSYEKL. With 0 bases clipped from V and 7 bases from J, the junction kept 10 bases outside the gene matches. This CDR3 is 16 amino acids long.

The rearrangement uses TRBV20-1 and TRBJ1-1; D not resolved. The germline V gene has CDR1 DFQATT and CDR2 SNEGSKA (reference sequence). The CDR3 contains 14 residues. Trimming stripped 6 bases from V and 0 bases from J, with 14 bases between. This CDR3 is CSANPQIMNTEAFF. DNA of the CDR3: TGCAGTGCAAATCCACAGATCATGAACACTGAAGCTTTCTTT.

The chain links TRBV20-1 to TRBJ2-7; D is possibly TRBD1 or TRBD2 (6 bases each). Germline loops: CDR1 DFQATT, CDR2 SNEGSKA (reference sequence). V was shortened by 4 bases and J by 3 bases, with 10 bases between the two germline ends. CDR3 length: 12 residues. The CDR3 bases are TGCAGTGCTAACGGGGGCGACTACGAGCAGTACGTC. Amino acid sequence: CSANGGDYEQYV.

This clonotype showed up many times. The rearrangement links TRBV7-6 to TRBJ2-1; tentative D call: TRBD1 (6 bases). V gave up 1 base and J gave up 4 bases, with 17 bases separating them. CDR1 SGHVS and CDR2 FNYEAQ come from the germline V gene. The CDR3 totals 17 residues. As DNA, the CDR3 is TGTGCCAGCAGCTTAGGATGGTTACAGGGACCTTACAATGAGCAGTTCTTC. This codes for CASSLGWLQGPYNEQFF.

The V call is TRBV2, the J call TRBJ1-1; D gene uncertain. V was trimmed by 1 base and J by 4 bases, leaving 7 bases between them. From germline, CDR1 is SNHLY and CDR2 FYNNEI. The CDR3 runs to 13 residues. In DNA, the CDR3 is TGTGCCAGCAGTGAAGAGGGCGTCACTGAAGCTTTCTTT. The encoded protein is CASSEEGVTEAFF.

V usage is TRBV14 and J usage is TRBJ2-3; D is ambiguous. This CDR3 has 16 amino acids. Trimming took 0 bases from V and 0 from J, leaving 10 bases between them. Germline V gene lookup returns CDR1 SGHDN and CDR2 FVKESK. CDR3 sequence: CASSQERVKSTDTQYF. CDR3 nucleotide sequence: TGTGCCAGCAGCCAAGAGCGAGTAAAAAGCACAGATACGCAGTATTTT.

This clonotype was observed many times. The rearrangement uses TRBV7-6 and TRBJ2-1; 7 bases align to TRBD1. The germline CDR1 and CDR2 sequences are SGHVS and FNYEAQ. The CDR3 loop spans 17 amino acids. J lost 2 bases, V lost 4 bases, and 11 bases had no gene match. CDR3 in amino acids: CASSSPGGNLPYNEQFF. CDR3 coding DNA: TGTGCCAGCAGCTCCCCAGGGGGAAACCTTCCCTACAATGAGCAGTTCTTC.